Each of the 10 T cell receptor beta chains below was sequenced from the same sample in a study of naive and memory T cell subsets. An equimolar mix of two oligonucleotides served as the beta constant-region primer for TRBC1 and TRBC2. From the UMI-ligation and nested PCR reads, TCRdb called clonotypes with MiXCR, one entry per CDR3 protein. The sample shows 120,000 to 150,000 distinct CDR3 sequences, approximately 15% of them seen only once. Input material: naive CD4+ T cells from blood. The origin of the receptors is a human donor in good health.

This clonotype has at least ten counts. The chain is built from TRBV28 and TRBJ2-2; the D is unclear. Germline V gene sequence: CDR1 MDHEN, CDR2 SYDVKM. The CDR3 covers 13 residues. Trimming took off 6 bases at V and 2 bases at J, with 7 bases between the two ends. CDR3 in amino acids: CASSRSNTGELFF. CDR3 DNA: TGTGCCAGCAGCCGATCCAACACCGGGGAGCTGTTTTTT.

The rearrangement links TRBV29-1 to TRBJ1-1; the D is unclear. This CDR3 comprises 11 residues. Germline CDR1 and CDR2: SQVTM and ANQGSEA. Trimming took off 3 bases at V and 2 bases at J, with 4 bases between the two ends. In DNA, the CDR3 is TGCAGCGTTGATTTCAACACTGAAGCTTTCTTT. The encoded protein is CSVDFNTEAFF.

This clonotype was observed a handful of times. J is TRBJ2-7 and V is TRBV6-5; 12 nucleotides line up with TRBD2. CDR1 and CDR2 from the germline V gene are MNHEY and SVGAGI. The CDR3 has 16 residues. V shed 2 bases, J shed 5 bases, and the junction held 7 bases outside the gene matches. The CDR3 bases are TGTGCCAGCAGTTACCGTAGACTAGCGGGAGTGGACGAGCAGTACTTC. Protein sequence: CASSYRRLAGVDEQYF.

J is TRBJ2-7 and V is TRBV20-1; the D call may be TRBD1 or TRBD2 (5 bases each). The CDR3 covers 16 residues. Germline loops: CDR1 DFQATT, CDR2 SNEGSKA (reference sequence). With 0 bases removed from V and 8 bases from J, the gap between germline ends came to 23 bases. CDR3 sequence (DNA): TGCAGTGCTAGAGATGGATACACTCAGGGCGCCGGGAAGCAGTACTTC. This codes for CSARDGYTQGAGKQYF.

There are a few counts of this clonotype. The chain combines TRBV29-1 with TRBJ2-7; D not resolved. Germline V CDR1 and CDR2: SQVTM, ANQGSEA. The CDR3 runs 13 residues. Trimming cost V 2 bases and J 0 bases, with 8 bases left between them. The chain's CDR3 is CSVESDTSYEQYF. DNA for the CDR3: TGCAGCGTTGAATCAGACACCTCCTACGAGCAGTACTTC.

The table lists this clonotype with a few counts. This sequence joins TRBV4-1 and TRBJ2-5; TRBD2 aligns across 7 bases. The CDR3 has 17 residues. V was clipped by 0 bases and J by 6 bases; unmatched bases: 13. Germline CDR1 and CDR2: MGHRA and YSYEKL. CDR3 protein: CASSQDGGGSSLKTQYF. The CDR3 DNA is TGCGCCAGCAGCCAAGATGGCGGCGGGAGTTCTTTAAAGACCCAGTACTTC.

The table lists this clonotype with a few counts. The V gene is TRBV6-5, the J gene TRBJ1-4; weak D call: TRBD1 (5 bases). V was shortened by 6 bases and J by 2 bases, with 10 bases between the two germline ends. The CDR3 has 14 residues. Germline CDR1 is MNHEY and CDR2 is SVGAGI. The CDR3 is CASRNQGTNEKLFF. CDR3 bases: TGTGCCAGCAGAAATCAGGGCACTAATGAAAAACTGTTTTTT.

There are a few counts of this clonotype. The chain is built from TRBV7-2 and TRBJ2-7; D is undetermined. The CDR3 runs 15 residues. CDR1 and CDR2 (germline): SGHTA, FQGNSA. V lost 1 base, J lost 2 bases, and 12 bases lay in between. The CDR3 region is CASSLDLPRTYEQYF. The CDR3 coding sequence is TGTGCCAGCAGCTTAGATTTGCCCCGAACCTACGAGCAGTACTTC.

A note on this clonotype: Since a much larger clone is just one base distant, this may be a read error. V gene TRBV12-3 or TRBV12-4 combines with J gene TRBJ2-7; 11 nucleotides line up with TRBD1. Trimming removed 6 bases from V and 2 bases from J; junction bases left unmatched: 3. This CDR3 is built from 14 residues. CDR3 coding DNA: TGTGCCAGCAGCCGGACAGGGGGCACCTACGAGCAGTACTTC. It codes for CASSRTGGTYEQYF.

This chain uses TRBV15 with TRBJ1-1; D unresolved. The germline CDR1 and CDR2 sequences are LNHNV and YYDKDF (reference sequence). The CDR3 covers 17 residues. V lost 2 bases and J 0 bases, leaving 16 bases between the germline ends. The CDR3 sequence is CATSRHPPRRMNTEAFF. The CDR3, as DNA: TGTGCCACCAGCAGACACCCCCCGCGACGGATGAACACTGAAGCTTTCTTT.